The 19 T cell receptor beta chains in this list originate from one sample, sequenced in a study of OX40 agonist ivuxolimab in advanced cancers. Clones were read by immunoSEQ multiplex PCR, and TCRdb kept only the in-frame ones, dropping some. This sample yields about 78,000 clones, of which 84% are seen a single time; around 0.45% belongs to the top ten. The specimen was CD4+ or CD8+ T cells sorted from blood, collected in a trial of the OX40 agonist ivuxolimab. All receptors come from an adult with an advanced solid tumor such as melanoma, head and neck, liver or kidney cancer.

The rearrangement joins TRBV6-6 to TRBJ2-3; the D gene is possibly TRBD2 (6 bases). Trimming took 5 bases from V and 1 from J, leaving 10 bases between them. CDR3 length: 14 amino acids. Germline CDR1 reads MNHNY; CDR2 reads SVGAGI (reference sequence). The CDR3, as DNA: TGTGCCAGCAGTCTCCAGCGGGGCACAGATACGCAGTATTTT. Encoded protein: CASSLQRGTDTQYF.

V and J are TRBV27 and TRBJ1-4; D is uncertain. Trimming shortened V by 5 bases and J by 4 bases, and 8 bases separated the two germline ends. The CDR3 is 13 amino acids. Germline CDR1 MNHEY, CDR2 SMNVEV (reference sequence). This CDR3 reads CASSRVHNEKLFF. In DNA form, the CDR3 reads TGTGCCAGCAGTCGGGTCCATAATGAAAAACTGTTTTTT.

The chain has TRBV28 and TRBJ1-4; TRBD1 is a possible D gene (6 bases). The CDR3 is 17 residues long. V was pared by 3 bases and J by 0 bases, with 14 bases between. Germline V gives CDR1 MDHEN, CDR2 SYDVKM. CDR3 bases: TGTGCCAGCAGTTTGCGGAGCAGGGGCGCAACTAATGAAAAACTGTTTTTT. This translates into CASSLRSRGATNEKLFF.

The V gene is TRBV28, the J gene TRBJ1-6, with a weak D call TRBD1 (5 bases). The CDR3 covers 17 residues. CDR1 is MDHEN and CDR2 is SYDVKM in the germline V gene. V lost 5 bases to trimming and J lost 7 bases, with 21 bases between them. CDR3 amino acids: CASSLPRAGFYNSPLHF. DNA of the CDR3: TGTGCCAGCAGTCTACCCCGAGCAGGGTTCTACAATTCACCCCTCCACTTT.

The V and J genes are TRBV5-1 and TRBJ1-1; no clear D gene. CDR1 SGHRS and CDR2 YFSETQ come from the germline V gene. V was shortened by 0 bases and J by 4 bases, with 7 bases between the two germline ends. The CDR3 contains 13 residues. The chain's CDR3 is CASSLEGGTEAFF. As DNA, the CDR3 is TGCGCCAGCAGCTTGGAAGGTGGCACTGAAGCTTTCTTT.

This sequence joins TRBV9 and TRBJ2-3; D remains unclear. V lost 2 bases to trimming and J lost 6 bases, with 10 bases between them. Germline CDR1 is SGDLS and CDR2 is YYNGEE. The CDR3 runs to 13 residues. Here the CDR3 reads CASSVWLPDTQYF. DNA for the CDR3: TGTGCCAGCAGCGTTTGGTTGCCGGATACGCAGTATTTT. Complete variable domain (other parts from reference TRBV9 and TRBJ2-3): DSGVTQTPKHLITATGQRVTLRCSPRSGDLSVYWYQQSLDQGLQFLIQYYNGEERAKGNILERFSAQQFPDLHSELNLSSLELGDSALYFCASSVWLPDTQYFGPGTRLTVL.

CDR3 loop: CASSLDARGTAFF. CDR3 coding DNA: TGTGCCAGCAGCTTAGATGCCAGAGGAACAGCTTTCTTT. This rearrangement joins TRBV7-2 to TRBJ1-1; unclear D gene. Trimming removed 1 base from V and 10 bases from J, with 13 bases in between. CDR1 and CDR2 from the germline V gene are SGHTA and FQGNSA. The CDR3 consists of 13 residues.

This chain links TRBV5-1 with TRBJ2-2, with no clear D. V lost 4 bases, J lost 2 bases, and 12 bases lay in between. The CDR3 is 15 amino acids. Germline V CDR1 and CDR2: SGHRS, YFSETQ. This CDR3 reads CASSLVGDNTGELFF. The CDR3 region has the DNA TGCGCCAGCAGCCTTGTAGGAGATAACACCGGGGAGCTGTTTTTT.

This clone occurred once. V and J are TRBV7-9 and TRBJ1-1, with unresolved D. Germline V lookup: CDR1 SEHNR, CDR2 FQNEAQ (reference sequence). V lost 5 bases and J 6 bases, leaving 19 bases between the germline ends. The CDR3 consists of 15 residues. This CDR3 reads CASSPGRGGRSEAFF. Here the CDR3 DNA reads TGTGCCAGCAGCCCCGGACGTGGCGGAAGGTCTGAAGCTTTCTTT.

V and J are TRBV5-6 and TRBJ2-1; TRBD2 aligns across 12 bases. After removal of 6 bases from V and 0 bases from J, the junction contained 4 bases not matched to a gene. The V gene's germline CDR1 is SGHDT and CDR2 YYEEEE. This CDR3 contains 16 residues. For the CDR3, the DNA is TGTGCCAGCAAAAAGACTAGCGGGAGCTCCTACAATGAGCAGTTCTTC. Translating it yields CASKKTSGSSYNEQFF.

The chain recombines TRBV5-1 with TRBJ2-5; D is perhaps TRBD1 or TRBD2 (6 bases each). Per the germline V gene, CDR1 is SGHRS and CDR2 is YFSETQ. Deletions cut 0 bases from V and 2 bases from J, with 8 bases between. CDR3 length: 14 residues. The CDR3 bases are TGCGCCAGCAGCTTGGTAGGGGGGCAAGAGACCCAGTACTTC. The encoded protein is CASSLVGGQETQYF.

This clone occurred once. The chain uses TRBV7-8 and TRBJ2-3, with D possibly called TRBD1 or TRBD2 (5 bases each). This CDR3 is built from 14 residues. Trimming removed 3 bases from V and 2 bases from J, with 9 bases in between. CDR1 and CDR2 from the germline V gene are SGHVS and FQNEAQ. DNA of the CDR3: TGTGCCAGCAGCTTCGGGGCACACACAGATACGCAGTATTTT. Amino acid sequence: CASSFGAHTDTQYF.

This clone came up a few times. The chain carries TRBV5-1 and TRBJ2-7, with 8 bases fitting TRBD2. This CDR3 spans 14 amino acids. Per the germline V gene, CDR1 is SGHRS and CDR2 is YFSETQ. J was trimmed by 4 bases and V by 4 bases; bases with no gene match: 7. The CDR3 DNA follows: TGCGCCAGCAGCCCGGGGGGGGCGCATTACGAGCAGTACTTC. It is translated as CASSPGGAHYEQYF.

This rearrangement joins TRBV14 to TRBJ1-5; D not certain. Germline V gene sequence: CDR1 SGHDN, CDR2 FVKESK. Trimming stripped 0 bases from V and 3 bases from J, with 3 bases between. This CDR3 comprises 13 residues. The CDR3 sequence: CASSQDSNQPQHF. The CDR3 DNA follows: TGTGCCAGCAGCCAAGACTCCAATCAGCCCCAGCATTTT.

The chain is built from TRBV6-1 and TRBJ1-2; 12 positions agree with TRBD1. The CDR3 has 15 residues. V dropped 7 bases and J dropped 6; count of bases not matched to a gene: 9. Per the germline V gene, CDR1 is MNHNS and CDR2 is SASEGT. The CDR3 DNA follows: TGTGCCAGCATTAACGCCGGGACAGGGGGCGATGGCTACACCTTC. It encodes CASINAGTGGDGYTF.

The rearrangement joins TRBV5-1 to TRBJ2-1, with a possible D match to TRBD1 (6 bases). The germline gives CDR1 SGHRS, CDR2 YFSETQ. The V gene lost 1 base and the J gene lost 8 bases, with 16 bases spanning the gap. The CDR3 runs to 15 residues. The DNA for the CDR3 is TGCGCCAGCAGCTTGAGCAGGGGTCAGTGGGATGAGCAGTTCTTC. Protein product: CASSLSRGQWDEQFF. Looking up the rest from reference TRBV5-1 and TRBJ2-1 gives the full variable domain: KAGVTQTPRYLIKTRGQQVTLSCSPISGHRSVSWYQQTPGQGLQFLFEYFSETQRNKGNFPGRFSGRQFSNSRSEMNVSTLELGDSALYLCASSLSRGQWDEQFFGPGTRLTVL.

For the CDR3, the DNA is TGTGCCAGCAGCTCGGGACGGGCCTATGGCTACACCTTC. Its translation is CASSSGRAYGYTF. The chain carries TRBV7-8 and TRBJ1-2, with a tentative D call TRBD1 (5 bases). V lost 4 bases to trimming and J lost 4 bases, with 10 bases between them. The CDR3 totals 13 residues. Germline values: CDR1 SGHVS, CDR2 FQNEAQ.

V gene TRBV7-2 combines with J gene TRBJ2-7; D ambiguous. Germline V gives CDR1 SGHTA, CDR2 FQGNSA. This CDR3 spans 15 amino acids. V shed 4 bases and J shed 0 bases, with 13 bases lying between them. CDR3 loop: CASSSSGQSSYEQYF. The CDR3 DNA sequence: TGTGCCAGCAGCTCCTCGGGCCAAAGCTCCTACGAGCAGTACTTC.

The chain has TRBV5-1 and TRBJ2-3; TRBD1 matches 7 bases. The CDR3 runs 16 residues. V shed 4 bases, J shed 1 base, and the junction held 9 bases outside the gene matches. The germline CDR1 and CDR2 sequences are SGHRS and YFSETQ. The CDR3 bases are TGCGCCAGCAGCGTATTTAACAGGGGTGGCACAGATACGCAGTATTTT. Residues: CASSVFNRGGTDTQYF.